This T cell receptor (beta chain) was sequenced in a study of OX40 agonist ivuxolimab in advanced cancers. Study details: Of the participants, over 30% had some prior anti-PD-1, anti-PD-L1 or anti-CTLA-4 therapy, which was allowed. Three patients, one with hepatocellular carcinoma and two with cutaneous melanoma, responded partially. General observations from the study: The study did not work out the antigen specificity of the expanded peripheral T cells.

The table came from immunoSEQ multiplex PCR; TCRdb's copy has only in-frame clones and leaves some out. The repertoire consists of 55,000 to 70,000 clones, with approximately 83% occurring once and the leading ten covering roughly 4.4%. As for this clone: Its target is not known.

The CDR3 runs to 13 residues. Germline V gene sequence: CDR1 MNHEY, CDR2 SVGAGI. Trimming shortened V by 8 bases and J by 5 bases, and 16 bases separated the two germline ends. The sequence was collected from an adult with an advanced solid tumor such as melanoma, head and neck, liver or kidney cancer. The sequenced sample was CD4+ or CD8+ T cells sorted from blood, obtained in a trial of the OX40 agonist ivuxolimab. V and J are TRBV6-5 and TRBJ2-7, with TRBD2 as a possible D gene (6 bases). The CDR3 here is CASLDGTWNEQYF. The CDR3 bases are TGTGCCAGCTTGGACGGGACTTGGAACGAGCAGTACTTC.